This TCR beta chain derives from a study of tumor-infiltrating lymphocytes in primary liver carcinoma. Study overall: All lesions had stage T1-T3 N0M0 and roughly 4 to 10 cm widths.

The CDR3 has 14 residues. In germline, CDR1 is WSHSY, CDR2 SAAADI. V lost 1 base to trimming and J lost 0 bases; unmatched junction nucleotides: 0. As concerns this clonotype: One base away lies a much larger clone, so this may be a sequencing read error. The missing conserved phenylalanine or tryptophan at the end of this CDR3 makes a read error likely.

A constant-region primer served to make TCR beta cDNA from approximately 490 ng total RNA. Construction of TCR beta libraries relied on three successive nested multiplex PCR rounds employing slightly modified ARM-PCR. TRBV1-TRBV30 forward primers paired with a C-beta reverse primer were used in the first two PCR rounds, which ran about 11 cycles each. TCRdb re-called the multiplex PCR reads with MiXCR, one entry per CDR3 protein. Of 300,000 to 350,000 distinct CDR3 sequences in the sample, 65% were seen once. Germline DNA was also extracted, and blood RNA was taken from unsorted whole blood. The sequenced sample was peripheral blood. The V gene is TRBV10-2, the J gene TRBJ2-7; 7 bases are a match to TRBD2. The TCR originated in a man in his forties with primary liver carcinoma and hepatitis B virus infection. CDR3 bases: TGCGCCAGCAGTGAGTGGGGGGGCTCCTACGAGCAGTACCTC. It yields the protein CASSEWGGSYEQYL.